The 4 T cell receptor beta chains given below trace back to one sample, sequenced in a study of blood T cell repertoires in COVID-19. This table comes from immunoSEQ multiplex PCR, and its TCRdb copy is limited to in-frame clones, with some not included. The sample includes fewer than 350,000 clones, roughly 90% of them seen just once. The sample comprised PBMCs or T cells enriched from blood (not recorded which). The source is a woman aged 18-35 years with acute COVID-19.

This chain uses TRBV7-9 with TRBJ1-5, with 7 bases matching TRBD1. V shed 7 bases, J shed 6 bases, and the junction held 6 bases outside the gene matches. Germline-derived CDR1 and CDR2 are SEHNR and FQNEAQ (reference sequence). The CDR3 spans 13 residues. The DNA of the CDR3 is TGTGCCAGCACCACAGGGGTTTCTCAGCCCCAGCATTTT. Protein sequence: CASTTGVSQPQHF.

The V gene is TRBV7-9, the J gene TRBJ2-1; 7 bases fit TRBD2. The CDR3 runs 14 residues. V shed 1 base and J 10 bases; nucleotides not matched to a gene: 7. Germline-derived CDR1 and CDR2 are SEHNR and FQNEAQ (reference sequence). The CDR3: CASSLEPGLREQFF. The CDR3 coding sequence is TGTGCCAGCAGCTTAGAACCGGGACTACGGGAGCAGTTCTTC.

This clone was counted a single time. The chain employs TRBV19 and TRBJ2-5, with a tentative D call TRBD2 (5 bases). Per the germline V gene, CDR1 is LNHDA and CDR2 is SQIVND (reference sequence). The CDR3 totals 13 residues. V was shortened by 1 base and J by 5 bases, with 8 bases between the two germline ends. CDR3 residues: CASSIARGETQYF. DNA of the CDR3: TGTGCCAGTAGTATAGCTCGGGGTGAGACCCAGTACTTC.

V is TRBV7-9 and J is TRBJ1-4; TRBD1 matches 9 bases. Per germline, CDR1 SEHNR and CDR2 FQNEAQ (reference sequence). V lost 4 bases, J lost 7 bases, and 4 bases stayed unmatched. The CDR3 covers 14 residues. CDR3 loop: CASSYRGPAEKLFF. The CDR3 DNA is TGTGCCAGCAGCTACAGGGGGCCGGCTGAAAAACTGTTTTTT.